One sample yielded the 23 T cell receptor beta chains listed below, sequenced in a study of Tregs in tolerant kidney transplant recipients. CFSE-labeled recipient PBMCs were cultured five to seven days with irradiated graft donor PBMCs, then FACS-sorted. Which antigens these TCRs recognize remains unknown. Sequenced by immunoSEQ multiplex PCR; TCRdb stores in-frame clones only, minus some. The sample records approximately 8,000 clones, roughly 34% being singletons. The sequencing used CD8+ T cells from blood cultured with allogeneic cells, collected before the transplant. The receptors come from a human patient who received a combined kidney and bone marrow transplant.

This clone is termed medium-sized. The chain joins TRBV5-4 to TRBJ2-7; TRBD2 might be the D (6 bases). CDR3 length: 13 residues. The germline V and J ends were trimmed by 4 bases and 6 bases, with 14 bases remaining between them. Germline CDR1 reads SGHNT; CDR2 reads YYREEE (reference sequence). As DNA, the CDR3 is TGTGCCAGCAGCGGAGGGACCCCGGCCGAGCAGTACTTC. This codes for CASSGGTPAEQYF.

This chain uses TRBV11-2 with TRBJ2-7, with 8 positions matching TRBD2. After removal of 4 bases from V and 3 bases from J, the junction contained 5 bases not matched to a gene. CDR1 SGHAT and CDR2 FQNNGV come from the germline V gene. The CDR3 consists of 14 residues. This CDR3 reads CASSWHGGDYEQYF. In nucleotides, the CDR3 is TGTGCCAGCAGCTGGCACGGGGGGGACTACGAGCAGTACTTC. The variable domain in full, with the rest retrieved from reference TRBV11-2 and TRBJ2-7, is EAGVAQSPRYKIIEKRQSVAFWCNPISGHATLYWYQQILGQGPKLLIQFQNNGVVDDSQLPKDRFSAERLKGVDSTLKIQPAKLEDSAVYLCASSWHGGDYEQYFGPGTRLTVT.

This clone has a handful of counts. This chain joins TRBV4-1 and TRBJ2-7; D perhaps matches TRBD2 (7 bases). The CDR3 totals 15 residues. Looked up from germline, CDR1 is MGHRA and CDR2 is YSYEKL. V was shortened by 4 bases and J by 4 bases, with 17 bases between the two germline ends. The DNA for the CDR3 is TGCGCCAGCAGCCCCCTGGGAGGGGGAGCGTACGAGCAGTACTTC. This translates into CASSPLGGGAYEQYF.

This rearrangement joins TRBV27 to TRBJ1-5; D gene ambiguous. The CDR3 length is 13 residues. Deletions cut 2 bases from V and 7 bases from J, with 9 bases between. CDR1 is MNHEY and CDR2 is SMNVEV in the germline V gene (reference sequence). The CDR3 sequence is CASSLGRSQPQHF. The CDR3 DNA sequence: TGTGCCAGCAGTTTAGGCCGATCGCAGCCCCAGCATTTT.

V is TRBV4-1 and J is TRBJ2-7; 10 nucleotides align to TRBD1. CDR3 size: 15 residues. The junction had 7 bases not matched to a gene; V was cut back by 4 bases and J by 4 bases. Germline CDR1 MGHRA, CDR2 YSYEKL. The CDR3 spells CASSPRTGGLYEQYF. In nucleotides, the CDR3 is TGCGCCAGCAGCCCCAGGACAGGGGGGCTTTACGAGCAGTACTTC.

The chain links TRBV4-1 to TRBJ2-1; TRBD2 aligns across 11 bases. The CDR3 runs 18 residues. CDR1 is MGHRA and CDR2 is YSYEKL in the germline V gene. V was pared by 1 base and J by 3 bases, with 8 bases of the junction left unmatched. The CDR3 loop reads CASSQGGASGRYYNEQFF. The CDR3, as DNA: TGCGCCAGCAGCCAAGGGGGTGCTAGCGGGAGGTACTACAATGAGCAGTTCTTC.

This chain links TRBV11-2 with TRBJ2-7; 9 nucleotides agree with TRBD1. The CDR3 consists of 15 residues. In germline, CDR1 is SGHAT, CDR2 FQNNGV. The junction had 9 bases not matched to a gene; V was cut back by 4 bases and J by 5 bases. CDR3 residues: CASSYGTGTPDEQYF. The CDR3 DNA reads as TGTGCCAGCAGCTACGGGACAGGGACCCCCGACGAGCAGTACTTC.

V gene TRBV5-3 combines with J gene TRBJ2-7, with 11 nucleotides matching TRBD2. TRBV5-3 is an open reading frame, and its role is uncertain. V shed 8 bases, J shed 2 bases, and the junction held 9 bases outside the gene matches. The CDR3 is 15 amino acids. The chain's CDR3 is CASSPTSGAAYEQYF. DNA for the CDR3: TGTGCCAGCAGCCCGACTAGCGGGGCCGCCTACGAGCAGTACTTC.

This clone was detected only a few times. This sequence joins TRBV7-9 and TRBJ2-1, with 7 bases fitting TRBD2. The trim removed 5 bases at V and 9 bases at J, leaving 7 bases unmatched. This CDR3 is built from 13 residues. Germline V gene data show CDR1 as SEHNR and CDR2 as FQNEAQ (reference sequence). CDR3 sequence (DNA): TGTGCCAGCAGCGTCGCCTCTAGCGGTGAGCAGTTCTTC. The encoded protein is CASSVASSGEQFF.

V usage is TRBV6-1 and J usage is TRBJ2-1, with TRBD1 as a possible D gene (6 bases). Trimming removed 2 bases from V and 4 bases from J, with 15 bases in between. Germline assignment: CDR1 MNHNS and CDR2 SASEGT. The CDR3 runs to 16 residues. The CDR3: CASSELPGTPYNEQFF. The CDR3 DNA follows: TGTGCCAGCAGTGAACTCCCCGGGACACCTTACAATGAGCAGTTCTTC.

This chain connects TRBV4-3 to TRBJ1-2; D may be TRBD1 (6 bases). Per the germline V gene, CDR1 is LGHNA and CDR2 is YSLEER. Deletions cut 4 bases from V and 0 bases from J, with 15 bases between. CDR3 length equals 16 residues. DNA for the CDR3: TGCGCCAGCAGCCGATCAAACAGGGTTCCTAACTATGGCTACACCTTC. Translation gives CASSRSNRVPNYGYTF.

The chain combines TRBV11-2 with TRBJ2-1, with 10 bases identical to TRBD2. Per germline, CDR1 SGHAT and CDR2 FQNNGV. This CDR3 region has 15 residues. J was trimmed by 7 bases and V by 4 bases; bases with no gene match: 7. The CDR3 loop is CASSWLAGDWNEQFF. The CDR3 DNA follows: TGTGCCAGCAGCTGGCTAGCGGGAGATTGGAATGAGCAGTTCTTC.

This clone has more than one count but fewer than ten. The chain joins TRBV7-2 to TRBJ2-1, with 12 bases matching TRBD2. Germline CDR1 SGHTA, CDR2 FQGNSA. This CDR3 has 15 amino acids. V shed 7 bases, J shed 3 bases, and the junction held 4 bases outside the gene matches. The CDR3 protein is CASTTGLAGYNEQFF. CDR3 bases: TGTGCCAGCACAACGGGACTAGCGGGCTACAATGAGCAGTTCTTC.

There are a few counts of this clone. The rearrangement uses TRBV6-5 and TRBJ2-7; 7 bases agree with TRBD1. Per germline, CDR1 MNHEY and CDR2 SVGAGI. V lost 5 bases to trimming and J lost 4 bases; unmatched junction nucleotides: 8. The CDR3 is made up of 14 amino acids. CDR3 region: CASSPGTAVYEQYF. The CDR3 DNA follows: TGTGCCAGCAGTCCCGGGACAGCCGTTTACGAGCAGTACTTC.

The chain uses TRBV4-1 and TRBJ1-1; unclear D gene. Germline-derived CDR1 and CDR2 are MGHRA and YSYEKL. The CDR3 runs 15 residues. The V and J ends lost 1 base and 0 bases respectively, with 9 bases between them. CDR3 in DNA: TGCGCCAGCAGCCAAGTGTGGCCGCTGAACACTGAAGCTTTCTTT. It encodes CASSQVWPLNTEAFF.

The V call is TRBV11-3, the J call TRBJ1-1; 8 bases match TRBD1. The CDR3 length is 15 residues. The V gene's germline CDR1 is SGHNT and CDR2 YENEEA. Trimming at V came to 5 bases and at J to 0 bases, leaving 5 bases not matched to a gene. CDR3 DNA: TGTGCCAGCAGCCAGCGACAGGGGCTGAACACTGAAGCTTTCTTT. This gives the protein CASSQRQGLNTEAFF.

The genes are TRBV10-2 and TRBJ2-7; D perhaps matches TRBD1 (6 bases). V shed 4 bases and J shed 3 bases, with 16 bases lying between them. This CDR3 comprises 15 residues. Germline values: CDR1 WSHSY, CDR2 SAAADI. CDR3 region: CASSGQGPGIYEQYF. CDR3 bases: TGCGCCAGCAGTGGTCAGGGGCCCGGAATCTACGAGCAGTACTTC.

The chain employs TRBV4-3 and TRBJ2-5; TRBD1 agrees at 9 bases. The last part of the DNA fits TRBJ2-7 better; the J call may be wrong. The CDR3 runs 15 residues. CDR1 LGHNA and CDR2 YSLEER come from the germline V gene. The CDR3 here is CASSQKQGAAYEQYF. The CDR3 DNA sequence: TGCGCCAGCAGCCAAAAACAGGGGGCGGCCTACGAGCAGTACTTC.

As concerns this clone: The germline gene is not matched at one end of the junction; a read error may be the cause. The chain uses TRBV4-1 and TRBJ1-1; the D is unclear. Looked up from germline, CDR1 is MGHRA and CDR2 is YSYEKL. The CDR3 sequence is 14 residues long. The chain's CDR3 is CASSQDPGNTEAFF. CDR3 DNA: TGTGCCAGCAGCCAAGATCCGGGGAACACTGAAGCTTTCTTT.

The gene calls are TRBV7-6 and TRBJ2-7; a possible D gene is TRBD1 (5 bases). Between the trimmed V and J ends, which lost 5 bases and 1 base, there was a span of 9 bases. The CDR3 sequence is 13 residues long. The germline V gene encodes CDR1 SGHVS and CDR2 FNYEAQ. This CDR3 is CASSVTDSYEQYF. The CDR3 bases are TGTGCCAGCAGCGTGACAGATTCCTACGAGCAGTACTTC.

The chain carries TRBV11-3 and TRBJ2-7, with TRBD2 matching 7 bases. The trim removed 1 base at V and 3 bases at J, leaving 6 bases unmatched. The CDR3 has 15 amino acids. CDR1 and CDR2 from the germline V gene are SGHNT and YENEEA. Here the CDR3 DNA reads TGTGCCAGCAGCTTAGCGGGGGACTACGTCTACGAGCAGTACTTC. Protein: CASSLAGDYVYEQYF.

This clone appeared a few times. The J gene is TRBJ2-5, the V gene TRBV4-1; 7 bases match TRBD2. This CDR3 comprises 15 residues. V shed 0 bases, J shed 5 bases, and the junction held 6 bases outside the gene matches. From germline, CDR1 is MGHRA and CDR2 YSYEKL. The CDR3 DNA is TGCGCCAGCAGCCAAGATGGCTTAGCGGGTGAGACCCAGTACTTC. Translation gives CASSQDGLAGETQYF.

This clone was seen a few times. V and J are TRBV6-8 and TRBJ2-7, with D possibly matching TRBD2 (6 bases). Trimming removed 4 bases at V and 6 bases at J, with 16 bases between. Germline CDR1 reads MNHGY; CDR2 reads SAAAGT. The CDR3 has 14 residues. CDR3 region: CASSWVGTGGEQYF. The CDR3 nucleotides read TGTGCCAGCAGTTGGGTGGGGACTGGGGGCGAGCAGTACTTC.